One T cell receptor (beta chain) is described in this entry. Its cognate antigen is unknown. These data are taken from a study of graft-versus-host responses after intestinal transplantation. Broader study findings: The authors found GvH clones in recipient marrow, some appearing first in ileum or blood.

Data came from immunoSEQ multiplex PCR; TCRdb stores just in-frame clones and leaves some out. The sample yields around 130,000 clones, more than 80% seen once. Germline-derived CDR1 and CDR2 are SGDLS and YYNGEE. This CDR3 has 14 amino acids. Trimming shortened V by 0 bases and J by 8 bases, and 14 bases separated the two germline ends. Material: unstimulated CD4+ T cells sorted from spleen or lymph node cells, obtained before intestinal transplant. The genes are TRBV9 and TRBJ1-1; D unresolved. This TCR derives from a human donor who received an intestinal transplant. CDR3 nucleotide sequence: TGTGCCAGCAGCGTAGCTACAACGGCAGGCGAAGCTTTCTTT. It encodes CASSVATTAGEAFF.